A selection of T cell receptor beta chains follows, all from one sample in a study of blood T cells in healthy people across ages. TCRdb reprocessed the 5' RACE reads via MiXCR and lists one record per CDR3 protein. The sample has 1.5 million to 1.9 million distinct CDR3 sequences, 40% to 45% seen once. The sequencing input was blood. These receptors all stem from a woman aged 18-29 years in good health. CDR3s include the opening cysteine and the closing phenylalanine or tryptophan. The D gene is left open where the match is weak. Clone size is not always given. Where it is, it says once, few, many or a class for expanded clones.

v_gene,abundance,d_gene,j_gene,CDR3aa,CDR3nt
TRBV29-1,NA,TRBD1,TRBJ2-7,CSVLTGTGWDEQYF,TGCAGCGTCCTCACAGGGACAGGGTGGGACGAGCAGTACTTC
TRBV7-9,NA,NA,TRBJ2-1,CASSWGPPGNEQFF,TGTGCCAGCAGCTGGGGACCGCCGGGCAATGAGCAGTTCTTC
TRBV7-7,once,NA,TRBJ2-4,CASSLAEDRRQYF,TGTGCTAGCAGCTTAGCGGAAGACCGGCGGCAGTACTTC
TRBV4-1,few,TRBD2,TRBJ2-1,CASSQRGTSLISSYNEQFF,TGCGCCAGCAGCCAACGGGGGACTAGTCTAATTTCCTCCTACAATGAGCAGTTCTTC
TRBV20-1,NA,TRBD2,TRBJ2-2,CSAKQLAGTDTGELFF,TGCAGTGCTAAACAACTAGCGGGGACAGACACCGGGGAGCTGTTTTTT
TRBV19,NA,NA,TRBJ2-1,CASSKQENTYNEQFF,TGTGCCAGTAGCAAACAGGAGAACACCTACAATGAGCAGTTCTTC
TRBV2,NA,TRBD2,TRBJ2-1,CASNSGLAGDYEQFF,TGTGCCAGCAACTCGGGACTAGCGGGAGATTATGAGCAGTTCTTC
TRBV9,NA,NA,TRBJ1-2,CASSYLFGYTF,TGTGCCAGCAGTTATCTTTTTGGCTACACCTTC
TRBV5-1,few,NA,TRBJ1-1,CASSLVGGSLATEAFF,TGCGCCAGCAGCTTGGTGGGCGGCAGCCTGGCCACTGAAGCTTTCTTT
TRBV4-3,NA,TRBD2,TRBJ2-3,CASSQELAGDADTQYF,TGCGCCAGCAGCCAAGAATTGGCGGGGGATGCAGATACGCAGTATTTT
TRBV10-3,NA,TRBD1,TRBJ2-1,CASRGSQTQFF,TGTGCCTCCAGGGGGTCGCAGACCCAGTTCTTC
TRBV6-1,few,TRBD1,TRBJ1-2,CASSSDRGLSGYTF,TGTGCCAGCAGTTCCGACAGGGGGCTTAGTGGCTACACCTTC
TRBV27,few,TRBD1,TRBJ1-2,CASSLWAGGDYGYTF,TGTGCCAGCAGTTTATGGGCAGGGGGCGACTATGGCTACACCTTC
TRBV10-3,many,NA,TRBJ1-2,CATWGGRGNYGYTF,TGTGCCACCTGGGGTGGGAGAGGCAACTATGGCTACACCTTC